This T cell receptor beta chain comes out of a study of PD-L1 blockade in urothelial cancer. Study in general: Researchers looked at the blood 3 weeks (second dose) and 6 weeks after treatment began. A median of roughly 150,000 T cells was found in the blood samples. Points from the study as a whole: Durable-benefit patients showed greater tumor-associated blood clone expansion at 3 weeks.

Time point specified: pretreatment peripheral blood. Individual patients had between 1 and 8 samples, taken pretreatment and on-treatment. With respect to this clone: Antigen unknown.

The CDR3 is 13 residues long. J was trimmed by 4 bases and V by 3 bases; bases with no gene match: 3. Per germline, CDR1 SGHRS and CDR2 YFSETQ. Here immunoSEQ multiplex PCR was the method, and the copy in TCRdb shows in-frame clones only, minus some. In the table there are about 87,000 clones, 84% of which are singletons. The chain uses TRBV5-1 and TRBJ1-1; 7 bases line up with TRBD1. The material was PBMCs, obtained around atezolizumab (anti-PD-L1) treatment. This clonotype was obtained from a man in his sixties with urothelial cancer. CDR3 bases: TGCGCCAGCAGCTCACAGGGGACCACTGAAGCTTTCTTT. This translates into CASSSQGTTEAFF.